This TCR beta chain was retrieved from a study of OX40 agonist ivuxolimab in advanced cancers. For the study at large: With ivuxolimab, an agonistic anti-OX40 (CD134) antibody, patients were treated. Partial responses were seen in three patients, one with hepatocellular carcinoma and two with cutaneous melanoma. Overall study findings and caveats: Compared with CD4+, CD8+ T cells on average had more expanded clones. Relatively little clonal expansion, among the lowest observed, appeared in partial responders at 0.1-3.0 mg/kg.

The CDR3 extends over 14 amino acids. V gave up 3 bases and J gave up 3 bases, with 9 bases separating them. Germline loops: CDR1 PRHDT, CDR2 FYEKMQ (reference sequence). The method was immunoSEQ multiplex PCR; TCRdb's version includes in-frame clones alone and lacks a portion of them. The table has tens of thousands of clones, roughly 84% seen once. Note on this clone: The antigen remains unidentified.

The clonotype comes from an adult with an advanced solid tumor such as melanoma, head and neck, liver or kidney cancer. V and J are TRBV13 and TRBJ2-1; unclear D gene. Sequencing used CD4+ or CD8+ T cells sorted from blood, obtained in a trial of the OX40 agonist ivuxolimab. The CDR3 sequence: CASSFTGVYNEQFF. The CDR3 DNA reads as TGTGCCAGCAGCTTTACGGGTGTCTACAATGAGCAGTTCTTC.